A single sample is the source of the 5 T cell receptor beta chains below, sequenced in a study of blood T cells in healthy people across ages. Through a sample-barcoded 5' primer and a J-beta primer mix, a second PCR was run for roughly 6 to 12 cycles. MiXCR, run by TCRdb on the 5' RACE reads, gives a single entry per CDR3 protein. Of nearly 800,000 distinct CDR3 sequences in the sample, roughly 56% were seen once. The sample consisted of blood. Receptors originate from a man between 40 and 49 years old in good health.

Here the CDR3 DNA reads TGTGCCAGCAGTGTAGGACAGCTGGGAGAAGCTTTCTTT. Encoded protein: CASSVGQLGEAFF. The V call is TRBV6-1, the J call TRBJ1-1; TRBD1 is a possible D gene (6 bases). Trimming cost V 4 bases and J 8 bases, with 14 bases left between them. This CDR3 spans 13 amino acids. The germline CDR1 and CDR2 sequences are MNHNS and SASEGT.

The chain joins TRBV7-9 to TRBJ2-7, with D unresolved. This CDR3 comprises 12 residues. The germline CDR1 and CDR2 sequences are SEHNR and FQNEAQ (reference sequence). Trimming cost V 1 base and J 6 bases, with 7 bases left between them. This chain's CDR3 is CASSLVQREQYF. The DNA of the CDR3 is TGTGCCAGCAGCTTAGTTCAGCGCGAGCAGTACTTC.

The chain joins TRBV28 to TRBJ2-3, with D perhaps matching TRBD2 (5 bases). Germline values: CDR1 MDHEN, CDR2 SYDVKM. With 8 bases removed from V and 0 bases from J, the gap between germline ends came to 15 bases. The CDR3 is 15 amino acids. CDR3: CASYVRETSTDTQYF. The CDR3 coding sequence is TGTGCCAGCTACGTACGGGAAACTAGCACAGATACGCAGTATTTT.

A word on this clonotype: The junction and the germline gene differ at one end; a read error may be behind it. CDR3 bases: TGTGCCAGCAGTGTGACATCTACAGGTACGCAGTATTTT. Protein sequence: CASSVTSTGTQYF. V usage is TRBV12-3 or TRBV12-4 and J usage is TRBJ2-3; the D gene is possibly TRBD1 (5 bases). The CDR3 spans 13 residues.

There are a few counts of this clonotype. This CDR3 is CASSMQRNQETQYF. CDR3 coding DNA: TGTGCCAGCAGCATGCAGAGAAATCAAGAGACCCAGTACTTC. The gene calls are TRBV7-2 and TRBJ2-5; D gene ambiguous. This CDR3 has 14 amino acids. Trimming left V 5 bases short and J 2 bases short, with 12 bases between. In germline, CDR1 is SGHTA, CDR2 FQGNSA.